The next 21 T cell receptor beta chains were all read from a single sample in a study of blood T cells in healthy people across ages. A second PCR of 7 to 11 cycles used a sample-barcoded 5' primer and a J-beta primer mix. In TCRdb, the 5' RACE reads were re-called with MiXCR into one record per CDR3 protein. The table lists about 570,000 distinct CDR3 sequences, approximately 27% of them singletons. Sequencing used blood. The receptors originated from a woman in her 70s in good health.

The V gene is TRBV27, the J gene TRBJ1-1; TRBD1 might be the D (5 bases). This CDR3 comprises 16 residues. Germline V gene data show CDR1 as MNHEY and CDR2 as SMNVEV (reference sequence). V was cut by 5 bases and J by 5 bases, with 21 bases left in between. As DNA, the CDR3 is TGTGCCAGCAGTCCCACATACGGTCGGGGCGGGACTGAAGCTTTCTTT. This translates into CASSPTYGRGGTEAFF.

A few counts support this clonotype. The chain joins TRBV29-1 to TRBJ1-2; D is unresolved. V was pared by 2 bases and J by 4 bases, with 17 bases between. CDR3 length: 15 residues. In germline, CDR1 is SQVTM, CDR2 ANQGSEA. The CDR3 coding sequence is TGCAGCGTTGAAAGGTTGGGGTCCGCTATCTATGGCTACACCTTC. Translating it yields CSVERLGSAIYGYTF.

This clonotype is a singleton in its sample. The chain links TRBV7-9 to TRBJ2-4, with 8 bases aligning to TRBD1. Germline assignment: CDR1 SEHNR and CDR2 FQNEAQ (reference sequence). Trimming removed 5 bases from V and 5 bases from J; junction bases left unmatched: 5. CDR3 length: 14 residues. The CDR3: CASSPGGRENIQYF. CDR3 DNA: TGTGCCAGCAGCCCAGGGGGCCGCGAAAACATTCAGTACTTC.

The chain uses TRBV20-1 and TRBJ2-1; 8 bases fit TRBD1. The J segment lost 0 bases and the V segment lost 1 base, leaving 14 bases of the junction unmatched. Germline CDR1 reads DFQATT; CDR2 reads SNEGSKA (reference sequence). CDR3 length equals 19 residues. The CDR3 loop is CSARGPGQAVGSSYNEQFF. The CDR3 DNA is TGCAGTGCTAGAGGCCCGGGACAGGCCGTCGGGAGCTCCTACAATGAGCAGTTCTTC.

CDR3 nucleotide sequence: TGTGCTAGTGGTTTGGGCACCGGGACTGGAAAACTGTTTTTT. Translation gives CASGLGTGTGKLFF. The chain recombines TRBV12-5 with TRBJ1-4, with D possibly matching TRBD1 (5 bases). Trimming stripped 1 base from V and 10 bases from J, with 13 bases between. CDR1 is LGHNT, CDR2 FRNRAP, per germline. This CDR3 is built from 14 residues.

In its sample, this clonotype was seen many times. V is TRBV7-2 and J is TRBJ2-5; 10 bases are shared with TRBD2. The CDR3 has 14 residues. Losses at the gene ends were 2 bases for V and 5 bases for J; bases not matched to a gene: 2. In germline, CDR1 is SGHTA, CDR2 FQGNSA. The CDR3 nucleotides are TGTGCCAGCAGCTTACAGCGGGGGGGGGAGACCCAGTACTTC. Amino acids: CASSLQRGGETQYF.

The table lists this clonotype with many counts. The chain joins TRBV7-2 to TRBJ2-5; the D is unclear. This CDR3 has 15 residues. V was shortened by 2 bases and J by 3 bases, with 13 bases between the two germline ends. CDR1 is SGHTA, CDR2 FQGNSA, per germline. CDR3 DNA sequence: TGTGCCAGCAGCTTAAGTAAAACAGATAAAGAGACCCAGTACTTC. Translation: CASSLSKTDKETQYF.

J is TRBJ1-2 and V is TRBV10-3; D is unclear. The germline V gene has CDR1 ENHRY and CDR2 SYGVKD. Trimming pared 7 bases from V and 1 base from J, leaving 10 bases between. The CDR3 spans 13 residues. The CDR3 coding sequence is TGTGCCATCAATCAGGACCTTAACTATGGCTACACCTTC. Its translation is CAINQDLNYGYTF.

This clonotype occurred a few times. The V gene is TRBV7-2, the J gene TRBJ2-7; D unresolved. Germline V CDR1 and CDR2: SGHTA, FQGNSA. This CDR3 comprises 14 residues. Trimming cost V 5 bases and J 1 base, with 12 bases left between them. The CDR3 loop is CASSPDWGSYEQYF. CDR3 DNA: TGTGCCAGCAGCCCAGATTGGGGATCCTACGAGCAGTACTTC.

This chain connects TRBV25-1 to TRBJ2-1; tentative D call: TRBD2 (5 bases). The CDR3 is made up of 16 amino acids. CDR1 is MGHDK and CDR2 is SYGVNS in the germline V gene. V was shortened by 8 bases and J by 3 bases, with 20 bases between the two germline ends. CDR3 region: CASLEGGFESYNEQFF. DNA of the CDR3: TGTGCCAGCCTCGAGGGTGGGTTCGAAAGCTACAATGAGCAGTTCTTC. The full variable domain, its missing parts supplied by reference TRBV25-1 and TRBJ2-1, is EADIYQTPRYLVIGTGKKITLECSQTMGHDKMYWYQQDPGMELHLIHYSYGVNSTEKGDLSSESTVSRIRTEHFPLTLESARPSHTSQYLCASLEGGFESYNEQFFGPGTRLTVL.

This clonotype was observed a few times. CDR3 amino acids: CASSLETRYEQYF. In DNA, the CDR3 is TGTGCCAGCAGCTTAGAGACCAGGTACGAGCAGTACTTC. The chain uses TRBV7-2 and TRBJ2-1; D uncertain. The end of the DNA is better explained by TRBJ2-7, so the J call may be wrong. This CDR3 region has 13 residues. In germline, CDR1 is SGHTA, CDR2 FQGNSA.

Only a few counts were recorded for this clonotype. The chain couples TRBV15 to TRBJ2-3; D is unresolved. Germline assignment: CDR1 LNHNV and CDR2 YYDKDF (reference sequence). The CDR3 sequence is 13 residues long. The V end was cut by 4 bases, the J end by 4 bases, with 9 bases between. The CDR3 DNA follows: TGTGCCACCAGCAATCACGGGCCAGATACGCAGTATTTT. This translates into CATSNHGPDTQYF.

This chain uses TRBV4-3 with TRBJ2-6; D gene unclear. The V gene's germline CDR1 is LGHNA and CDR2 YSLEER. Trimming removed 1 base from V and 0 bases from J, with 7 bases in between. The CDR3 covers 16 residues. CDR3 bases: TGCGCCAGCAGCCAAGGGGCAGCCTCTGGGGCCAACGTCCTGACTTTC. This sequence encodes CASSQGAASGANVLTF.

This clonotype was detected only a few times. The rearrangement uses TRBV11-2 and TRBJ1-3; 7 positions match TRBD1. There are 16 residues in the CDR3. The J segment lost 0 bases and the V segment lost 5 bases, leaving 7 bases of the junction unmatched. The V gene's germline CDR1 is SGHAT and CDR2 FQNNGV. The DNA of the CDR3 is TGTGCCAGCAGCCCTTTACAGGGGAACTCTGGAAACACCATATATTTT. Protein product: CASSPLQGNSGNTIYF.

A few counts support this clonotype. V is TRBV6-5 and J is TRBJ1-2; 8 bases fit TRBD1. V gave up 3 bases and J gave up 6 bases; unmatched junction bases: 3. CDR1 MNHEY and CDR2 SVGAGI come from the germline V gene. The CDR3 has 13 amino acids. This chain's CDR3 is CASSYDRGNGYTF. In DNA, the CDR3 is TGTGCCAGCAGTTATGACAGGGGAAATGGCTACACCTTC.

On this clonotype: The junction departs from germline at one end; a sequencing error may be responsible. The chain couples TRBV7-2 to TRBJ1-4, with 8 bases that match TRBD1. Germline V lookup: CDR1 SGHTA, CDR2 FQGNSA. The length of the CDR3 is 14 residues. This chain's CDR3 is CASSPGGSNEELFF. In DNA form, the CDR3 reads TGTGCCAGCAGCCCAGGGGGCTCAAATGAAGAACTGTTTTTT.

The sample holds a few counts of this clonotype. V is TRBV2 and J is TRBJ2-1; D gene ambiguous. Between the trimmed V and J ends, which lost 3 bases and 10 bases, there was a span of 7 bases. The CDR3 is 11 residues long. CDR1 is SNHLY, CDR2 FYNNEI, per germline. This CDR3 reads CASSEIWEQFF. The CDR3 DNA reads TGTGCCAGCAGTGAGATCTGGGAGCAGTTCTTC.

This clonotype came up many times. The chain recombines TRBV5-1 with TRBJ2-5, with a tentative D call TRBD2 (5 bases). The V end lost 0 bases, the J end lost 2 bases, and 11 bases lay between the germline ends. This CDR3 contains 15 residues. CDR1 is SGHRS, CDR2 YFSETQ, per germline. The DNA of the CDR3 is TGCGCCAGCAGCTTGGTGCTAGCTAATCAAGAGACCCAGTACTTC. Translated, it gives CASSLVLANQETQYF.

The V gene is TRBV18, the J gene TRBJ1-4, with TRBD1 as a possible D gene (5 bases). CDR1 is KGHSH, CDR2 LQKENI, per germline. V lost 8 bases and J 8 bases, leaving 12 bases between the germline ends. This CDR3 has 12 amino acids. This CDR3 is CASARVGEKLFF. Written as DNA, the CDR3 is TGTGCCAGCGCCAGGGTAGGCGAAAAACTGTTTTTT.

The CDR3 nucleotides are TGTGCCAGCTCACCAGGTCCAGGCAACCCCTACGAGCAGTACTTC. Protein product: CASSPGPGNPYEQYF. V and J are TRBV18 and TRBJ2-7; D unresolved. The germline gives CDR1 KGHSH, CDR2 LQKENI. Trimming took 2 bases from V and 2 from J, leaving 13 bases between them. This CDR3 has 15 amino acids.

In DNA form, the CDR3 reads TGCGCCAGCAGCTTGGCATATGCCGAGCAGTTCTTC. It codes for CASSLAYAEQFF. The chain employs TRBV5-1 and TRBJ2-1; D is uncertain. Germline CDR1 and CDR2: SGHRS and YFSETQ. This CDR3 comprises 12 residues. The ends were cut back, 0 bases at V and 10 bases at J, with 8 bases in the middle. Combining the CDR3 with reference TRBV5-1 and TRBJ2-1 gives the whole variable domain KAGVTQTPRYLIKTRGQQVTLSCSPISGHRSVSWYQQTPGQGLQFLFEYFSETQRNKGNFPGRFSGRQFSNSRSEMNVSTLELGDSALYLCASSLAYAEQFFGPGTRLTVL.